The 21 T cell receptor beta chains below come from one sample, sequenced in a study of CD8 T cells in ankylosing spondylitis. TCRdb used MiXCR to reprocess the 5' RACE reads, holding one entry per CDR3 protein. Found here are 150,000 or so distinct CDR3 sequences, approximately 9.9% of them singletons; the top ten hold roughly 16%. Material for sequencing was blood, either unsorted or a sorted T cell fraction (not recorded which). The source of these receptors is a female donor with ankylosing spondylitis or in good health (not recorded which).

This clonotype was counted many times. This chain connects TRBV6-2 or TRBV6-3 to TRBJ2-7; 11 bases map to TRBD1. Trimming at V came to 6 bases and at J to 6 bases, leaving 7 bases not matched to a gene. Germline V CDR1 and CDR2: MNHEY, SVGEGT. This CDR3 is 14 amino acids long. The CDR3: CASRPAGTGGEQYF. DNA for the CDR3: TGTGCCAGCAGGCCTGCCGGGACAGGGGGCGAGCAGTACTTC.

In this sample, this clonotype turned up a few times. V usage is TRBV20-1 and J usage is TRBJ2-1, with TRBD2 identical over 9 bases. The V and J ends lost 5 bases and 7 bases, in that order; junction bases with no gene match: 12. Germline assignment: CDR1 DFQATT and CDR2 SNEGSKA (reference sequence). The CDR3 loop spans 15 amino acids. In DNA, the CDR3 is TGCAGTGCTGAAGTTAGCGGGAGCAATGCAAATGAGCAGTTCTTC. Translating it yields CSAEVSGSNANEQFF.

The table lists this clonotype with many counts. The chain joins TRBV4-3 to TRBJ2-7, with a tentative D call TRBD2 (5 bases). Per germline, CDR1 LGHNA and CDR2 YSLEER. The CDR3 consists of 14 residues. V was clipped by 1 base and J by 4 bases, with 11 bases between them. The DNA of the CDR3 is TGCGCCAGCAGCCAAGGGAGGTTGGGGTACGAGCAGTACTTC. It yields the protein CASSQGRLGYEQYF.

This clonotype was seen repeatedly, ten times or more. The rearrangement joins TRBV30 to TRBJ1-1, with TRBD1 as a possible D gene (5 bases). The CDR3 is 14 amino acids. Looked up from germline, CDR1 is GTSNPN and CDR2 is SVGIG (reference sequence). V lost 3 bases and J 3 bases, leaving 14 bases between the germline ends. Here the CDR3 reads CAWSAAGEHTEAFF. CDR3 in DNA: TGTGCCTGGAGCGCGGCGGGGGAGCACACTGAAGCTTTCTTT.

Concerning this clonotype: A single base separates this from a much larger clone, so it may be a read error. This sequence joins TRBV5-5 and TRBJ2-7; 8 positions agree with TRBD1. The CDR3 covers 15 residues. Per the germline V gene, CDR1 is SGHKS and CDR2 is YYEKEE (reference sequence). The CDR3 DNA is TGTGCCAGCATCTTGTACAGGGGGAGCTCCTACGAGCAGTACTTC. Translation: CASILYRGSSYEQYF. Combining the CDR3 with reference TRBV5-5 and TRBJ2-7 gives the whole variable domain DAGVTQSPTHLIKTRGQQVTLRCSPISGHKSVSWYQQVLGQGPQFIFQYYEKEERGRGNFPDRFSARQFPNYSSELNVNALLLGDSALYLCASILYRGSSYEQYFGPGTRLTVT.

This clonotype was seen a few times. The chain is built from TRBV3-1 and TRBJ2-3; TRBD2 matches at 8 bases. Germline loops: CDR1 LGHDT, CDR2 YNNKEL (reference sequence). This CDR3 comprises 17 residues. J lost 4 bases, V lost 0 bases, and 9 bases had no gene match. The CDR3 spells CASSQEETSDRSDTQYF. CDR3 bases: TGTGCCAGCAGCCAAGAGGAGACTAGCGATAGATCAGATACGCAGTATTTT.

The V gene is TRBV27, the J gene TRBJ1-4, with a possible D match to TRBD1 (5 bases). The length of the CDR3 is 14 residues. V dropped 3 bases and J dropped 8 bases, with 13 bases sitting between them. CDR1 and CDR2 from the germline V gene are MNHEY and SMNVEV (reference sequence). This CDR3 reads CASSLGTSTEKLFF. The CDR3 DNA reads TGTGCCAGCAGTTTGGGGACTTCTACGGAAAAACTGTTTTTT.

The gene calls are TRBV4-2 and TRBJ1-5, with unresolved D. CDR1 LGHNA and CDR2 YNFKEQ come from the germline V gene. This CDR3 region has 14 residues. The V gene lost 1 base and the J gene lost 0 bases, with 4 bases spanning the gap. The chain's CDR3 is CASSQVGSNQPQHF. CDR3 DNA: TGTGCCAGCAGCCAAGTGGGTAGCAATCAGCCCCAGCATTTT.

This clonotype was seen only a few times. The chain is built from TRBV5-5 and TRBJ2-3, with 8 bases aligning to TRBD2. This CDR3 is 14 amino acids long. Germline V lookup: CDR1 SGHKS, CDR2 YYEKEE (reference sequence). V shed 5 bases and J 8 bases; nucleotides not matched to a gene: 10. The CDR3 loop is CASSQGLAMGTQYF. The CDR3 DNA follows: TGTGCCAGCAGTCAAGGACTAGCAATGGGTACGCAGTATTTT.

This clonotype was recorded at least ten times. The chain joins TRBV5-1 to TRBJ2-7, with 8 bases fitting TRBD2. Trimming removed 0 bases from V and 5 bases from J; junction bases left unmatched: 7. The CDR3 consists of 15 residues. The germline CDR1 and CDR2 sequences are SGHRS and YFSETQ. In nucleotides, the CDR3 is TGCGCCAGCAGCTTGGTGTTAGCGGGATCAGACGAGCAGTACTTC. It encodes CASSLVLAGSDEQYF.

The chain uses TRBV4-2 and TRBJ2-1; 9 nucleotides match TRBD2. The ends lost 5 bases at V and 9 bases at J; junction bases unmatched: 8. Germline CDR1 LGHNA, CDR2 YNFKEQ. The CDR3 runs 14 residues. The CDR3 nucleotides are TGTGCCAGCAGCTACCGTTTAGCGGGAGCTGAGCAGTTCTTC. This codes for CASSYRLAGAEQFF.

In DNA form, the CDR3 reads TGTGCCAGCAGTTTTTTTCCCCCGCACTCGAGCTCCTACAATGAGCAGTTCTTC. It is translated as CASSFFPPHSSSYNEQFF. This chain joins TRBV12-3 or TRBV12-4 and TRBJ2-1; D unresolved. The CDR3 covers 18 residues. V gave up 3 bases and J gave up 0 bases, with 18 bases separating them.

The chain uses TRBV12-3 or TRBV12-4 and TRBJ2-1, with TRBD1 matching over 10 bases. The CDR3 consists of 14 residues. V lost 8 bases and J lost 7; bases outside the gene matches: 8. DNA for the CDR3: TGTGCCAGCGCCGGGACAGGGGTGGGAAATGAGCAGTTCTTC. As protein: CASAGTGVGNEQFF.

This clonotype showed up many times. CDR3 region: CASSLGVGNEQFF. The CDR3 DNA follows: TGTGCCAGCAGTTTAGGAGTCGGGAATGAGCAGTTCTTC. The V and J genes are TRBV12-3 or TRBV12-4 and TRBJ2-1, with D hard to call. V was shortened by 1 base and J by 7 bases, with 8 bases between the two germline ends. This CDR3 has 13 residues.

The chain combines TRBV5-4 with TRBJ2-7, with D perhaps TRBD1 (5 bases). Germline V gene data show CDR1 as SGHNT and CDR2 as YYREEE (reference sequence). The CDR3 has 14 amino acids. The germline V and J ends were trimmed by 4 bases and 7 bases, with 18 bases remaining between them. The CDR3 DNA reads TGTGCCAGCAGCCTGACAAACAGGCTGGGGGAGCAGTACTTC. This translates into CASSLTNRLGEQYF.

The chain carries TRBV10-3 and TRBJ1-1; the D gene is possibly TRBD1 (5 bases). The V end was cut by 8 bases, the J end by 1 base, with 17 bases between. The CDR3 spans 15 residues. Germline assignment: CDR1 ENHRY and CDR2 SYGVKD. The CDR3 bases are TGTGCCATCGTGGAGGGCCAGGGCTCGAACACTGAAGCTTTCTTT. It encodes CAIVEGQGSNTEAFF.

The chain has TRBV6-5 and TRBJ2-1; 9 bases agree with TRBD2. Trimming cost V 0 bases and J 4 bases; bases outside gene matches: 10. The CDR3 covers 18 residues. CDR1 is MNHEY, CDR2 SVGAGI, per germline. The DNA of the CDR3 is TGTGCCAGCAGTTACTCGAAGGAAGCGGGAGGAATGTACAATGAGCAGTTCTTC. Residues: CASSYSKEAGGMYNEQFF.

This clonotype came up a few times. This chain connects TRBV27 to TRBJ2-5; 7 bases line up with TRBD2. The CDR3 is 14 amino acids. After removal of 5 bases from V and 5 bases from J, the junction contained 8 bases not matched to a gene. Per the germline V gene, CDR1 is MNHEY and CDR2 is SMNVEV (reference sequence). The CDR3 loop reads CASSPTMGGETQYF. The CDR3 nucleotides are TGTGCCAGCAGTCCGACCATGGGAGGGGAGACCCAGTACTTC.

This clonotype turned up a few times. J is TRBJ1-5 and V is TRBV6-4; D unclear. Germline CDR1 MRHNA, CDR2 SNTAGT. V lost 8 bases and J 7 bases, leaving 15 bases between the germline ends. This CDR3 region has 13 residues. CDR3 loop: CASPTALPQPQHF. For the CDR3, the DNA is TGTGCCAGCCCTACAGCCCTCCCCCAGCCCCAGCATTTT.

This clonotype turned up a few times. The V call is TRBV11-2, the J call TRBJ2-7; 9 bases are a match to TRBD1. The ends lost 3 bases at V and 4 bases at J; junction bases unmatched: 10. Germline CDR1 reads SGHAT; CDR2 reads FQNNGV. The CDR3 length is 16 residues. CDR3 amino acids: CASSFTRQGGTYEQYF. The CDR3 DNA follows: TGTGCCAGCAGCTTCACCCGACAGGGGGGGACATACGAGCAGTACTTC.

This clonotype was detected only a few times. V is TRBV7-2 and J is TRBJ2-1, with 8 bases matching TRBD1. This CDR3 comprises 17 residues. V trimming: 2 bases; J trimming: 0 bases; junction bases outside the gene matches: 6. Germline assignment: CDR1 SGHTA and CDR2 FQGNSA. Written as DNA, the CDR3 is TGTGCCAGCAGCTTAAGGGGGACAGGTTTCTCCTACAATGAGCAGTTCTTC. It yields the protein CASSLRGTGFSYNEQFF.